The TCR beta chain described here comes from a study of T cell clonotyping in hematopoietic cell transplantation. A note on this clone: The target antigen is unknown.

Samples: about 28 days before transplant, then days 30, 100 and 180 after. The CDR3 consists of 13 residues. The V gene lost 3 bases and the J gene lost 4 bases, with 9 bases spanning the gap. Germline V gene lookup returns CDR1 SGHTA and CDR2 FQGNSA. Libraries were prepared by immunoSEQ multiplex PCR; TCRdb keeps only in-frame clonotypes and omits some of them. The profile shows approximately 7,200 clones, about 88% of them singletons. Overall study findings and caveats: CD4 and CD8 repertoire contributions could not be separated without sorting.

J is TRBJ2-5 and V is TRBV7-2; no firm D call. The sample here was PBMCs, taken 30 days after allogeneic stem cell transplant. The TCR originated in a female patient in her fifties or sixties who had an allogeneic stem cell transplant from an unrelated donor, so the T cells may come from the graft donor. Some clones in this sample may be carry-over from other donors' samples. CDR3 amino acids: CASSLSLGETQYF. The CDR3, as DNA: TGTGCCAGCAGCTTGAGTCTGGGAGAGACCCAGTACTTC.